Below are 10 T cell receptor beta chains sequenced from a single sample in a study of T-cell memory formation after mild COVID-19. TCRdb called the 5' RACE reads again in MiXCR, with one record for every CDR3 protein. The profile shows 350,000 or so distinct CDR3 sequences, less than 25% of them singletons. The sequenced sample consisted of PBMCs or a T cell subset sorted from them (not recorded which). The receptors were gathered from a man younger than 35 who had mild COVID-19 (a few samples of this study predate the infection). Cell type and time point are not known.

The chain links TRBV4-1 to TRBJ2-7, with D perhaps matching TRBD1 (5 bases). This CDR3 spans 13 amino acids. Per the germline V gene, CDR1 is MGHRA and CDR2 is YSYEKL. V dropped 0 bases and J dropped 5 bases, with 8 bases sitting between them. The DNA for the CDR3 is TGCGCCAGCAGCCAAGAAAGGGGCGACGAGCAGTACTTC. It translates to CASSQERGDEQYF.

The chain recombines TRBV24-1 with TRBJ2-2, with a possible D match to TRBD1 (6 bases). Deletions cut 5 bases from V and 2 bases from J, with 14 bases between. The V gene's germline CDR1 is KGHDR and CDR2 SFDVKD. There are 16 residues in the CDR3. The CDR3 spells CATSADTGFNTGELFF. CDR3 DNA sequence: TGTGCCACCAGTGCGGATACAGGGTTCAACACCGGGGAGCTGTTTTTT.

This clonotype was seen more than once but under ten times. The J gene is TRBJ2-2, the V gene TRBV20-1, with a possible D match to TRBD1 (5 bases). The CDR3 totals 14 residues. Germline-derived CDR1 and CDR2 are DFQATT and SNEGSKA (reference sequence). Trimming took off 1 base at V and 7 bases at J, with 13 bases between the two ends. CDR3 in amino acids: CSARAFQGVGELFF. The CDR3 region has the DNA TGCAGTGCTAGAGCCTTCCAGGGCGTCGGGGAGCTGTTTTTT.

This clonotype turned up a few times. The chain joins TRBV5-4 to TRBJ1-1, with no clear D. The length of the CDR3 is 13 residues. Germline V gene lookup returns CDR1 SGHNT and CDR2 YYREEE (reference sequence). The V end was cut by 4 bases, the J end by 6 bases, with 13 bases between. CDR3 region: CASSGYLAPEAFF. DNA of the CDR3: TGTGCCAGCAGCGGGTACCTGGCCCCTGAAGCTTTCTTT.

The chain couples TRBV11-2 to TRBJ2-1; possible D gene TRBD1, 6 bases. Per the germline V gene, CDR1 is SGHAT and CDR2 is FQNNGV. V was pared by 4 bases and J by 6 bases, with 16 bases between. The CDR3 has 15 residues. The CDR3 here is CASSSFVTGRNEQFF. CDR3 nucleotides: TGTGCCAGCAGCTCTTTCGTGACAGGTCGCAATGAGCAGTTCTTC.

This clonotype occurred a few times. The chain recombines TRBV7-6 with TRBJ2-1; the D gene is possibly TRBD2 (5 bases). This CDR3 has 15 amino acids. Trimming removed 5 bases at V and 3 bases at J, with 14 bases between. From germline, CDR1 is SGHVS and CDR2 FNYEAQ. The CDR3 sequence is CASSPGVDGYNEQFF. The CDR3 DNA follows: TGTGCCAGCAGCCCCGGGGTGGACGGCTACAATGAGCAGTTCTTC.

This clonotype was observed a handful of times. The CDR3 region is CASSRGTGTYGYTF. For the CDR3, the DNA is TGTGCCAGCAGTCGAGGGACAGGGACCTATGGCTACACCTTC. This chain links TRBV6-2 or TRBV6-3 with TRBJ1-2, with 9 nucleotides matching TRBD1. This CDR3 is built from 14 residues. Germline V gene data show CDR1 as MNHEY and CDR2 as SVGEGT. Trimming removed 5 bases from V and 4 bases from J; junction bases left unmatched: 5.

There are a few counts of this clonotype. The gene calls are TRBV27 and TRBJ2-5; D not certain. This CDR3 region has 14 residues. With 6 bases removed from V and 0 bases from J, the gap between germline ends came to 11 bases. Germline assignment: CDR1 MNHEY and CDR2 SMNVEV (reference sequence). CDR3 protein: CASRPDWYQETQYF. The DNA for the CDR3 is TGTGCCAGCAGGCCGGATTGGTACCAAGAGACCCAGTACTTC.

As regards this clonotype: Compared with germline, one end of the junction differs, possibly owing to a read error. The chain uses TRBV12-3 or TRBV12-4 and TRBJ2-7, with D possibly TRBD2 on 5 matching bases. The CDR3 consists of 14 residues. The CDR3 is CSSSFREGSYEQYF. In DNA, the CDR3 is TGTTCCAGCAGTTTTCGGGAAGGCTCCTACGAGCAGTACTTC.

This sequence joins TRBV7-8 and TRBJ2-3; 12 bases fit TRBD1. The CDR3 totals 18 residues. Germline V gene data show CDR1 as SGHVS and CDR2 as FQNEAQ. Trimming at V came to 4 bases and at J to 5 bases, leaving 13 bases not matched to a gene. The CDR3 region is CASSSTMLGQGARDTQYF. The CDR3 bases are TGTGCCAGCAGCTCAACCATGTTGGGACAGGGGGCCCGAGATACGCAGTATTTT.